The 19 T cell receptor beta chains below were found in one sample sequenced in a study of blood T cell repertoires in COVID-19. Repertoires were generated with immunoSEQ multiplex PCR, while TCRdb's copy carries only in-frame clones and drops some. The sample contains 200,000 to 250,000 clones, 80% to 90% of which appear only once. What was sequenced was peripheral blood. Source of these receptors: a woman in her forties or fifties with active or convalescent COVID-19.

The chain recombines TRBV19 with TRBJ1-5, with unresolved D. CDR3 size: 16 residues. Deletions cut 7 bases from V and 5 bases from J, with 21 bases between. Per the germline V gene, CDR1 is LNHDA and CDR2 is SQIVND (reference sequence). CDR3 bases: TGTGCCAGTAACGGAGACGAGGGCCAGCGGTATCAGCCCCAGCATTTT. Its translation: CASNGDEGQRYQPQHF.

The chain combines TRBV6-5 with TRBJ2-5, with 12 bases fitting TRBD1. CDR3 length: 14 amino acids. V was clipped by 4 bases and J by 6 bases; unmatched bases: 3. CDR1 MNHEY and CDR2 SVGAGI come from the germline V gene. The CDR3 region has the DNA TGTGCCAGCAGTTCGGGACAGGGGGCAAAGACCCAGTACTTC. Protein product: CASSSGQGAKTQYF.

This CDR3 is CASSLGQPGPEKLFF. CDR3 nucleotides: TGTGCCAGCAGTTTAGGGCAGCCAGGCCCTGAAAAACTGTTTTTT. The chain has TRBV28 and TRBJ1-4, with D hard to call. This CDR3 is 15 amino acids long. Trimming stripped 2 bases from V and 7 bases from J, with 14 bases between. Per the germline V gene, CDR1 is MDHEN and CDR2 is SYDVKM.

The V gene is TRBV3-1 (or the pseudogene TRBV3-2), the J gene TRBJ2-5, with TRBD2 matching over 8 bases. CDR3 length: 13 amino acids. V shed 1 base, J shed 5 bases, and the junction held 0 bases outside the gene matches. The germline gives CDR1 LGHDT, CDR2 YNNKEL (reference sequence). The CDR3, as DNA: TGTGCCAGCAGCCAAGGACTAGCGGAGACCCAGTACTTC. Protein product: CASSQGLAETQYF.

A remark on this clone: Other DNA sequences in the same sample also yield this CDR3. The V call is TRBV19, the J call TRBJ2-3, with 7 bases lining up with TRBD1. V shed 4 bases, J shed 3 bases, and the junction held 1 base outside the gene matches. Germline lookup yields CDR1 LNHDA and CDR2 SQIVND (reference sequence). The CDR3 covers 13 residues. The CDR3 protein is CASSNRGTDTQYF. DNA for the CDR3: TGTGCCAGTAGTAACAGGGGAACAGATACGCAGTATTTT.

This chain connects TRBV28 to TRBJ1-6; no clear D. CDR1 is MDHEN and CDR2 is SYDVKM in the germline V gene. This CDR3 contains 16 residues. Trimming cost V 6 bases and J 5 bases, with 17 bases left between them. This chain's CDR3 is CASSTGLSFDNSPLHF. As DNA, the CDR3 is TGTGCCAGCAGCACCGGACTTTCATTTGATAATTCACCCCTCCACTTT.

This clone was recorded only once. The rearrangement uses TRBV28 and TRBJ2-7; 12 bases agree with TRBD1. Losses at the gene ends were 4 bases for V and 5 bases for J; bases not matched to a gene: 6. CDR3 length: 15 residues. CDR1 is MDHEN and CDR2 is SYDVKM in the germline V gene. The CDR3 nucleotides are TGTGCCAGCAGTTCGGGACAGGGGGCGGCTCACGAGCAGTACGTC. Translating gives CASSSGQGAAHEQYV.

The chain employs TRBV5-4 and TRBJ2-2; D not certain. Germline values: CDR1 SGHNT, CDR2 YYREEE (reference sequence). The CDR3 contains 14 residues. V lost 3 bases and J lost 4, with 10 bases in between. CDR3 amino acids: CASSSLTITGELFF. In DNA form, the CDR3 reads TGTGCCAGCAGCTCCCTAACCATCACCGGGGAGCTGTTTTTT. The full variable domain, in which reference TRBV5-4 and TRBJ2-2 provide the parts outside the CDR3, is ETGVTQSPTHLIKTRGQQVTLRCSSQSGHNTVSWYQQALGQGPQFIFQYYREEENGRGNFPPRFSGLQFPNYSSELNVNALELDDSALYLCASSSLTITGELFFGEGSRLTVL.

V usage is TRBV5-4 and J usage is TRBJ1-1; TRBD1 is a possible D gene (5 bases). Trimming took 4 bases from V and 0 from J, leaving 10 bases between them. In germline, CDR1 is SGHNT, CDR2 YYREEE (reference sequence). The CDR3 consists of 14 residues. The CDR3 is CASSRGVVNTEAFF. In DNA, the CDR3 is TGTGCCAGCAGCCGGGGGGTGGTGAACACTGAAGCTTTCTTT.

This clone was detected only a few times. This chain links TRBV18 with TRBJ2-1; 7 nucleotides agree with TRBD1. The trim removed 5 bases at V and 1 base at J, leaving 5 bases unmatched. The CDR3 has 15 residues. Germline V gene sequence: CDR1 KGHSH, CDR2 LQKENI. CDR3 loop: CASSAGTVSYNEQFF. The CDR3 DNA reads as TGTGCCAGCTCAGCTGGGACAGTGTCCTACAATGAGCAGTTCTTC. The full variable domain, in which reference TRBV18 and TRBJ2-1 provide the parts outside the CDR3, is NAGVMQNPRHLVRRRGQEARLRCSPMKGHSHVYWYRQLPEEGLKFMVYLQKENIIDESGMPKERFSAEFPKEGPSILRIQQVVRGDSAAYFCASSAGTVSYNEQFFGPGTRLTVL.

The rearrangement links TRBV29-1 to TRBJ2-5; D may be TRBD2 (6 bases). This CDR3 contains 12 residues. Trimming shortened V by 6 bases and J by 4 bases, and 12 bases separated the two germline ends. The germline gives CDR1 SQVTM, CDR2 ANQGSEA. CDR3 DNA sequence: TGCAGCGTCCACGAGACTAGAGAGACCCAGTACTTC. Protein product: CSVHETRETQYF. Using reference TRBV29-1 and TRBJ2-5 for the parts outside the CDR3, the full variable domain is SAVISQKPSRDICQRGTSLTIQCQVDSQVTMMFWYRQQPGQSLTLIATANQGSEATYESGFVIDKFPISRPNLTFSTLTVSNMSPEDSSIYLCSVHETRETQYFGPGTRLLVL.

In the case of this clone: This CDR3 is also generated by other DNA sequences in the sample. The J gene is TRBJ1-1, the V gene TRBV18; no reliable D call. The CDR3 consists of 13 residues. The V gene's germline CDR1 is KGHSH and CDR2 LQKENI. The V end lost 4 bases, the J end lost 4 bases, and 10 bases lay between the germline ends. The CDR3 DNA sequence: TGTGCCAGCTCACAGGGTGCGGGCACTGAAGCTTTCTTT. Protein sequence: CASSQGAGTEAFF. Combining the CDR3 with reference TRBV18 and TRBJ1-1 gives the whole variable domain NAGVMQNPRHLVRRRGQEARLRCSPMKGHSHVYWYRQLPEEGLKFMVYLQKENIIDESGMPKERFSAEFPKEGPSILRIQQVVRGDSAAYFCASSQGAGTEAFFGQGTRLTVV.

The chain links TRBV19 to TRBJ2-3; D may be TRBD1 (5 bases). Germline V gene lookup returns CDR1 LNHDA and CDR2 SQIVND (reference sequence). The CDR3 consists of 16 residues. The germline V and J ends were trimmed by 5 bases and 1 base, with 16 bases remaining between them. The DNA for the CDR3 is TGTGCCAGTAGTGGGGCCCGCGGAGCTGGCACAGATACGCAGTATTTT. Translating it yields CASSGARGAGTDTQYF. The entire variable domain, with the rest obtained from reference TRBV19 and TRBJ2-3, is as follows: DGGITQSPKYLFRKEGQNVTLSCEQNLNHDAMYWYRQDPGQGLRLIYYSQIVNDFQKGDIAEGYSVSREKKESFPLTVTSAQKNPTAFYLCASSGARGAGTDTQYFGPGTRLTVL.

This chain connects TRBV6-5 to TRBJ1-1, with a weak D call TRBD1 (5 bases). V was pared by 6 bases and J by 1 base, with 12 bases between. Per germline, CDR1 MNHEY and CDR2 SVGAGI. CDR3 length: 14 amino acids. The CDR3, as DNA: TGTGCCAGCAGATCCGGACACCCGAACACTGAAGCTTTCTTT. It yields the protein CASRSGHPNTEAFF.

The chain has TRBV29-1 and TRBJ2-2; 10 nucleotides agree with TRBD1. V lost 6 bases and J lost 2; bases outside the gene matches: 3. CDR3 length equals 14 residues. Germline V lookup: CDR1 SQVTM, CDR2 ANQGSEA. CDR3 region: CSVGDRGNTGELFF. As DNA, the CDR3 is TGCAGCGTCGGGGACAGGGGTAACACCGGGGAGCTGTTTTTT.

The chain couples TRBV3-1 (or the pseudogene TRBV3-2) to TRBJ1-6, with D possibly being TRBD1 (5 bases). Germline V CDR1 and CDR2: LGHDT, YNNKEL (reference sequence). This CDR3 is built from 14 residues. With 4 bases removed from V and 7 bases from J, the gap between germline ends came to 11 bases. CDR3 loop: CASSLGQRNSPLHF. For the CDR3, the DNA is TGTGCCAGCAGCCTGGGGCAGAGAAATTCACCCCTCCACTTT.

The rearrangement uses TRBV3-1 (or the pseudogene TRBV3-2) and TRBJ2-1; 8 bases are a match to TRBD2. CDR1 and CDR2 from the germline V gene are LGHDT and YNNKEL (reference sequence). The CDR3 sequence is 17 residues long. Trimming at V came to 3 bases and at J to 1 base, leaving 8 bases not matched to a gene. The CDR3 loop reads CASSQVRGGPSYNEQFF. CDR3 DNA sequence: TGTGCCAGCAGCCAGGTCCGGGGGGGCCCTTCCTACAATGAGCAGTTCTTC.

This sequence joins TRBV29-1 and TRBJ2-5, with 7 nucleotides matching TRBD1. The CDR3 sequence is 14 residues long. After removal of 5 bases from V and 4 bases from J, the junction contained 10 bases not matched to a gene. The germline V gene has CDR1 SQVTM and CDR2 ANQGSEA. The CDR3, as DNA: TGCAGCGTTCATACCAAGGGGGCGGGAGAGACCCAGTACTTC. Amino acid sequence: CSVHTKGAGETQYF.

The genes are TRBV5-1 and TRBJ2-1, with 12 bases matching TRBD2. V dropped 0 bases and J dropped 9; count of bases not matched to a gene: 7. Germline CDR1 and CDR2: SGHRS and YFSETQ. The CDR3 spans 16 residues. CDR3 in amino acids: CASSLDASGGAGEQFF. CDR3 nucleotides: TGCGCCAGCAGCTTGGATGCTAGCGGGGGGGCCGGTGAGCAGTTCTTC.